Each of the 25 T cell receptor beta chains below was sequenced from the same sample in a study of response to subunit inactivated influenza vaccine. TCRdb reprocessed the RT-PCR reads via MiXCR and lists one record per CDR3 protein. The sample lists 860,000 or so distinct CDR3 sequences, about 20% occurring once. The sample consisted of PBMCs from blood, taken more than 4 days after vaccination. Receptors originate from a man aged 50-59 years who received an inactivated influenza vaccine.

This clonotype was seen at least ten times. The rearrangement joins TRBV12-3 or TRBV12-4 to TRBJ2-5, with D perhaps matching TRBD1 (6 bases). Between the trimmed V and J ends, which lost 3 bases and 2 bases, there was a span of 7 bases. The CDR3 has 13 residues. CDR3: CASSLRGQETQYF. DNA for the CDR3: TGTGCCAGCAGTTTGAGGGGGCAAGAGACCCAGTACTTC.

This chain joins TRBV12-3 or TRBV12-4 and TRBJ2-7; D is uncertain. There are 15 residues in the CDR3. The ends were cut back, 1 base at V and 6 bases at J, with 16 bases in the middle. DNA of the CDR3: TGTGCCAGCAGTTTAGGAGGTAGCCTGCCTCTCGAGCAGTACTTC. It codes for CASSLGGSLPLEQYF.

Only a few counts were recorded for this clonotype. This chain connects TRBV5-6 to TRBJ2-7; 12 bases agree with TRBD2. This CDR3 is 19 amino acids long. Germline loops: CDR1 SGHDT, CDR2 YYEEEE. V trimming: 1 base; J trimming: 0 bases; junction bases outside the gene matches: 11. CDR3 sequence: CASSLFLLAGGGSSYEQYF. In DNA form, the CDR3 reads TGTGCCAGCAGCTTGTTTTTACTAGCGGGAGGAGGAAGCTCCTACGAGCAGTACTTC.

This clonotype was picked up a small number of times. The gene calls are TRBV20-1 and TRBJ2-2; D unclear. The CDR3 consists of 13 residues. Germline V CDR1 and CDR2: DFQATT, SNEGSKA (reference sequence). Deletions cut 4 bases from V and 3 bases from J, with 9 bases between. The CDR3 reads CSAKNFHTGELFF. In DNA, the CDR3 is TGCAGTGCTAAGAATTTTCACACCGGGGAGCTGTTTTTT.

Points on this clonotype: Just one base apart from a much larger clone, this may be a read error. The chain links TRBV20-1 to TRBJ2-3, with a tentative D call TRBD1 (6 bases). Germline-derived CDR1 and CDR2 are DFQATT and SNEGSKA (reference sequence). V gave up 1 base and J gave up 3 bases, with 11 bases separating them. CDR3 length equals 14 residues. In DNA, the CDR3 is TGCAGTGCTAGAGTGGGGGCGCGAACAGATACGCAGTATTTT. It encodes CSARVGARTDTQYF.

The gene calls are TRBV27 and TRBJ2-7; 10 bases are a match to TRBD2. V shed 4 bases, J shed 6 bases, and the junction held 12 bases outside the gene matches. CDR3 length: 16 residues. The V gene's germline CDR1 is MNHEY and CDR2 SMNVEV (reference sequence). The CDR3 DNA sequence: TGTGCCAGCAGTTCCGAGCCGGGACTAGCGATTCTCGAGCAGTACTTC. Translated, it gives CASSSEPGLAILEQYF.

This clonotype has more than one count but fewer than ten. This chain connects TRBV5-1 to TRBJ2-5; the D gene is possibly TRBD2 (6 bases). The CDR3 is 13 amino acids. Per germline, CDR1 SGHRS and CDR2 YFSETQ. V lost 6 bases and J lost 1, with 10 bases in between. This CDR3 reads CASTRDPQETQYF. The CDR3, as DNA: TGCGCCAGCACGCGGGACCCCCAAGAGACCCAGTACTTC.

The chain is built from TRBV15 and TRBJ2-3, with 8 positions matching TRBD2. V shed 1 base and J 0 bases; nucleotides not matched to a gene: 3. This CDR3 is built from 16 residues. The germline V gene has CDR1 LNHNV and CDR2 YYDKDF (reference sequence). CDR3 nucleotide sequence: TGTGCCACCAGCAGAGGGGCGGGAGGTAGCACAGATACGCAGTATTTT. It is translated as CATSRGAGGSTDTQYF.

The chain recombines TRBV4-3 with TRBJ1-2, with 7 bases identical to TRBD1. The CDR3 extends over 13 amino acids. The germline V gene has CDR1 LGHNA and CDR2 YSLEER. V shed 4 bases and J 8 bases; nucleotides not matched to a gene: 7. CDR3 DNA sequence: TGCGCCAGCAGCCTCACAGACAGGGACGGCTACACCTTC. Its translation: CASSLTDRDGYTF.

This clonotype was seen a few times. The chain carries TRBV6-1 and TRBJ1-5; D possibly corresponds to TRBD1 (6 bases). The CDR3 is 13 residues long. Germline CDR1 and CDR2: MNHNS and SASEGT. The ends were cut back, 7 bases at V and 1 base at J, with 8 bases in the middle. CDR3 amino acids: CASTGTSNQPQHF. CDR3 sequence (DNA): TGTGCCAGCACAGGGACAAGCAATCAGCCCCAGCATTTT.

Ten or more counts support this clonotype. The chain links TRBV2 to TRBJ2-7; no clear D gene. CDR3 length: 13 residues. CDR1 and CDR2 from the germline V gene are SNHLY and FYNNEI. V lost 2 bases and J lost 6, with 11 bases in between. CDR3 loop: CASSESSWGEQYF. The CDR3 DNA follows: TGTGCCAGCAGTGAAAGCAGTTGGGGCGAGCAGTACTTC.

The chain links TRBV12-3 or TRBV12-4 to TRBJ2-5, with no clear D. V was clipped by 2 bases and J by 3 bases, with 10 bases between them. CDR3 length equals 14 residues. CDR3 sequence (DNA): TGTGCCAGCAGTTTAACGCACATAGAAGAGACCCAGTACTTC. It yields the protein CASSLTHIEETQYF.

This clonotype was found a few times. V gene TRBV30 combines with J gene TRBJ2-7; 7 bases align to TRBD2. This CDR3 contains 15 residues. The germline V gene has CDR1 GTSNPN and CDR2 SVGIG (reference sequence). With V trimmed by 0 bases and J by 4 bases, 9 bases remained unmatched. CDR3 amino acids: CAWSVWGGVRYEQYF. CDR3 sequence (DNA): TGTGCCTGGAGTGTCTGGGGGGGGGTTAGATACGAGCAGTACTTC.

This chain links TRBV28 with TRBJ2-7; 9 bases agree with TRBD1. The length of the CDR3 is 14 residues. Trimming took 5 bases from V and 5 from J; bases not matched to a gene: 7. Germline assignment: CDR1 MDHEN and CDR2 SYDVKM. The CDR3: CASSRTGAENEQYF. CDR3 bases: TGTGCCAGCAGTAGGACAGGGGCGGAGAACGAGCAGTACTTC.

The chain has TRBV6-5 and TRBJ2-7; 8 bases agree with TRBD1. V trimming: 8 bases; J trimming: 4 bases; junction bases outside the gene matches: 4. Germline CDR1 MNHEY, CDR2 SVGAGI. CDR3 size: 12 residues. CDR3 coding DNA: TGTGCCAGCTTAGGACAGGGATACGAGCAGTACTTC. It yields the protein CASLGQGYEQYF.

Many counts were recorded for this clonotype. The genes are TRBV6-2 or TRBV6-3 and TRBJ2-7, with 7 bases matching TRBD1. The CDR3 loop spans 12 amino acids. Germline loops: CDR1 MNHEY, CDR2 SVGEGT. V trimming: 6 bases; J trimming: 6 bases; junction bases outside the gene matches: 5. CDR3 DNA sequence: TGTGCCAGCAGCTGGGCAGGGGGCGAGCAGTACTTC. Translating gives CASSWAGGEQYF.

This clonotype was seen at least ten times. The genes are TRBV5-1 and TRBJ2-5, with 7 bases fitting TRBD1. The germline V gene encodes CDR1 SGHRS and CDR2 YFSETQ. V lost 4 bases to trimming and J lost 5 bases; unmatched junction nucleotides: 11. The CDR3 sequence is 15 residues long. CDR3 nucleotide sequence: TGCGCCAGCAGCCCCCTTCGAGGGACAGCTGAGACCCAGTACTTC. Protein product: CASSPLRGTAETQYF.

This clonotype was observed once. CDR3 sequence: CASSQDSGPYEKLFF. CDR3 bases: TGTGCCAGCAGCCAAGATTCTGGACCCTATGAAAAACTGTTTTTT. This chain uses TRBV4-2 with TRBJ1-4; D gene ambiguous. Germline loops: CDR1 LGHNA, CDR2 YNFKEQ. The CDR3 totals 15 residues. Trimming stripped 0 bases from V and 6 bases from J, with 11 bases between.

The chain employs TRBV10-3 and TRBJ2-1, with D perhaps matching TRBD2 (5 bases). This CDR3 is built from 14 residues. Germline CDR1 is ENHRY and CDR2 is SYGVKD. The V end lost 2 bases, the J end lost 7 bases, and 12 bases lay between the germline ends. This CDR3 reads CAISETITSNEQFF. The CDR3, as DNA: TGTGCCATCAGTGAGACCATAACTAGTAATGAGCAGTTCTTC.

This clonotype was observed a few times. V gene TRBV7-2 combines with J gene TRBJ2-2; D is ambiguous. The CDR3 is 15 residues long. Trimming pared 5 bases from V and 4 bases from J, leaving 14 bases between. Germline V gives CDR1 SGHTA, CDR2 FQGNSA. This CDR3 is CASSPKRVLTGELFF. The CDR3 DNA sequence: TGTGCCAGCAGCCCTAAAAGGGTCCTCACCGGGGAGCTGTTTTTT.

This clonotype appeared a few times. The genes are TRBV7-6 and TRBJ2-1; 8 bases match TRBD2. Germline V lookup: CDR1 SGHVS, CDR2 FNYEAQ. The CDR3 is 17 amino acids. Losses at the gene ends were 2 bases for V and 4 bases for J; bases not matched to a gene: 10. The CDR3 DNA reads TGTGCCAGCAGCTTACTAGCCGGGACTAGGGCTTACAATGAGCAGTTCTTC. Protein sequence: CASSLLAGTRAYNEQFF.

Only a few counts were recorded for this clonotype. This chain uses TRBV11-2 with TRBJ2-5; 10 bases are shared with TRBD2. The length of the CDR3 is 18 residues. J was trimmed by 5 bases and V by 5 bases; bases with no gene match: 17. Germline V gives CDR1 SGHAT, CDR2 FQNNGV. The CDR3 nucleotides read TGTGCCAGCAGCCTTCCCCACCAGCTAGCGGGAGTAGTGGAGACCCAGTACTTC. This gives the protein CASSLPHQLAGVVETQYF.

This clonotype was counted ten times or more. An end of the junction does not agree with germline; a read error may underlie this. The chain employs TRBV5-1 and TRBJ2-5; the D gene is possibly TRBD1 (5 bases). The germline CDR1 and CDR2 sequences are SGHRS and YFSETQ. The CDR3 runs 14 residues. The chain's CDR3 is CASSLDPGQETQYF. The CDR3 DNA is TGTGCCAGCAGCTTAGACCCAGGGCAAGAGACCCAGTACTTC.

The rearrangement uses TRBV20-1 and TRBJ2-7; D is perhaps TRBD1 (6 bases). Trimming shortened V by 2 bases and J by 4 bases, and 9 bases separated the two germline ends. The CDR3 contains 12 residues. Germline CDR1 reads DFQATT; CDR2 reads SNEGSKA (reference sequence). The CDR3 reads CSARQGRYEQYF. The CDR3 DNA sequence: TGCAGTGCTAGACAGGGGCGATACGAGCAGTACTTC.

V is TRBV5-1 and J is TRBJ1-1; possibly TRBD1 for D (5 bases). Germline loops: CDR1 SGHRS, CDR2 YFSETQ. This CDR3 has 15 residues. The ends were cut back, 6 bases at V and 0 bases at J, with 15 bases in the middle. Here the CDR3 DNA reads TGCGCCAGCACCTCAGGGACGGGAATGAACACTGAAGCTTTCTTT. The encoded protein is CASTSGTGMNTEAFF.